Included here is one TCR beta chain sequence, with context. Antigen: not known. This entry comes from a study of PD-L1 blockade in urothelial cancer. Regarding the study as a whole: Where pretreatment blood TCR clonality fell below the median, better survival was predicted.

Noted time point: pretreatment peripheral blood. The CDR3 has 15 residues. Germline V gene lookup returns CDR1 SEHNR and CDR2 FQNEAQ (reference sequence). V dropped 1 base and J dropped 4 bases, with 11 bases sitting between them. Sequencing was performed with immunoSEQ multiplex PCR; in TCRdb, only in-frame clones are kept and a portion is missing. The sample lists 80,000 to 90,000 clones, roughly 84% seen once, with 14% in the top ten. This TCR derives from a man in his sixties with urothelial cancer. The sample here was PBMCs, taken around atezolizumab (anti-PD-L1) treatment. The genes are TRBV7-9 and TRBJ2-1; D possibly corresponds to TRBD2 (5 bases). CDR3 in amino acids: CASSLVSGAYNEQFF. CDR3 DNA: TGTGCCAGCAGCTTAGTCAGCGGAGCGTACAATGAGCAGTTCTTC.